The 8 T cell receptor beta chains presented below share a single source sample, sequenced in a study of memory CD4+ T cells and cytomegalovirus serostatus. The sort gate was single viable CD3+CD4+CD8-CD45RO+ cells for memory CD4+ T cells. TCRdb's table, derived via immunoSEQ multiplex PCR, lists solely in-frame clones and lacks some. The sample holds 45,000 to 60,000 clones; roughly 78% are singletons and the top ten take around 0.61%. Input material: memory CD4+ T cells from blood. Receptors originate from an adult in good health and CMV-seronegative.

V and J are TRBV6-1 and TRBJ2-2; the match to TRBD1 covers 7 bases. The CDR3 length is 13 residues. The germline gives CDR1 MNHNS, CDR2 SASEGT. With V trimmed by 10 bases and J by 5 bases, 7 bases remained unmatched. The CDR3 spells CAIYRGWTGELFF. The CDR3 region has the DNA TGTGCCATTTACAGGGGATGGACCGGGGAGCTGTTTTTT.

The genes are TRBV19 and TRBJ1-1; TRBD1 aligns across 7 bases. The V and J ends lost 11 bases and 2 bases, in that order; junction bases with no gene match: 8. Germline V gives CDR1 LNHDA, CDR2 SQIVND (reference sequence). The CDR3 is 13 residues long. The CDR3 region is CASTTGYNTEAFF. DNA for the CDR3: TGTGCCTCAACGACAGGGTATAACACTGAAGCTTTCTTT.

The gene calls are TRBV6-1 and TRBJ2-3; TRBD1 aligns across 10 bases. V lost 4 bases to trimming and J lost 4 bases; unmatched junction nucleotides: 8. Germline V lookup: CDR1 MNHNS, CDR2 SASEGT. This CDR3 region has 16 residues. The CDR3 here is CASSAYLGTGADTQYF. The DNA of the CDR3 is TGTGCCAGCAGTGCCTACCTCGGGACAGGGGCAGATACGCAGTATTTT.

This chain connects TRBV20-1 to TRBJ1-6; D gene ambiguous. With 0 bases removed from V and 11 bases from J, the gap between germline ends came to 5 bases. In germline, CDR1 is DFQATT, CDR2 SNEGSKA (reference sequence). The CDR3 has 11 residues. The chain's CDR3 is CSAREEAPLHF. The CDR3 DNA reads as TGCAGTGCTAGAGAGGAGGCACCCCTCCACTTT.

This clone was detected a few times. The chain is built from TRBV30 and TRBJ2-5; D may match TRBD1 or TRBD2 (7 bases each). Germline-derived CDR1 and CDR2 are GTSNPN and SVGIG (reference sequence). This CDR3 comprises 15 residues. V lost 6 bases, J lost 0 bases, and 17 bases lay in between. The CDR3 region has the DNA TGTGCCTGTCGGGCCAGGGGGGGGTACCAAGAGACCCAGTACTTC. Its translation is CACRARGGYQETQYF. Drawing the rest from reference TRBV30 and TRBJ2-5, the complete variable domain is SQTIHQWPATLVQPVGSPLSLECTVEGTSNPNLYWYRQAAGRGLQLLFYSVGIGQISSEVPQNLSASRPQDRQFILSSKKLLLSDSGFYLCACRARGGYQETQYFGPGTRLLVL.

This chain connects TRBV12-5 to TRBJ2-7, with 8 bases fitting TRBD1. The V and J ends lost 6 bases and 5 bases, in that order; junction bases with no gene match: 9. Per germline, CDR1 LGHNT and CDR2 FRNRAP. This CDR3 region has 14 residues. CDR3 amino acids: CASGRDRLRDEQYF. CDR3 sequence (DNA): TGTGCTAGTGGCCGGGACAGGCTACGGGACGAGCAGTACTTC.

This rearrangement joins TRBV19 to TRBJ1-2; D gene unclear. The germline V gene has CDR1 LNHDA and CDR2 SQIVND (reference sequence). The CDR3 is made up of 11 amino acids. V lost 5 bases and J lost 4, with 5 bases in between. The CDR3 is CASSFLYGYTF. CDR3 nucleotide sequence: TGTGCCAGTAGTTTTCTCTATGGCTACACCTTC.

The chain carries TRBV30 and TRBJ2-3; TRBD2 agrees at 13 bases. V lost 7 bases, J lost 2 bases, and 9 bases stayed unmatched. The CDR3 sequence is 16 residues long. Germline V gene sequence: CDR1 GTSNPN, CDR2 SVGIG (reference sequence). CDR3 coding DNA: TGTGCCTTGGGACTAGCGGGATATCGCGCCACAGATACGCAGTATTTT. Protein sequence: CALGLAGYRATDTQYF.